Described below is a single T cell receptor beta chain sequence and its context. This entry belongs to a study of blood T cell repertoires in COVID-19. Study background: Sources were T cells, B-cell-depleted T cells, or PBMCs; the material itself was cDNA or gDNA.

Participant ages covered about 18 to 90 years across 24 US areas. Categorization into cohorts depended on clinical history that participants reported. Between the trimmed V and J ends, which lost 7 bases and 5 bases, there was a span of 18 bases. This CDR3 is 15 amino acids long. CDR1 is SGHKS, CDR2 YYEKEE, per germline (reference sequence). Profiling relied on immunoSEQ multiplex PCR, and the TCRdb table lists in-frame clones only, not all of them. The profile covers under 200,000 clones, with about 85% appearing a single time and about 5.3% taken by the ten largest. The chain employs TRBV5-5 and TRBJ2-2, with D unclear. Sequencing used PBMCs or T cells enriched from blood (not recorded which). This TCR came from a woman aged 40 to 50 with acute COVID-19. DNA for the CDR3: TGTGCCAGCCAGCTTGTGAGCACGGGTACCGGGGAGCTGTTTTTT. It codes for CASQLVSTGTGELFF. The complete variable domain, with remaining parts taken from reference TRBV5-5 and TRBJ2-2, reads DAGVTQSPTHLIKTRGQQVTLRCSPISGHKSVSWYQQVLGQGPQFIFQYYEKEERGRGNFPDRFSARQFPNYSSELNVNALLLGDSALYLCASQLVSTGTGELFFGEGSRLTVL.